This is a list of T cell receptor beta chains from one sample in a study of CD8 T cells in Susac syndrome. TCRdb fed the immunoSEQ multiplex PCR reads into MiXCR, producing one record per CDR3 protein. The sample lists 180,000 or so distinct CDR3 sequences, 95% seen once, with 0.093% in the top ten. Material for sequencing was CD4+ T cells from PBMCs. The receptors originated from a human donor with multiple sclerosis. Each CDR3 is given with its conserved first and last residue. Fields, in order: V gene, J gene, CDR3 length, D gene, clone size, CDR3 protein, CDR3 DNA. D genes are given only for firm matches. Expanded clones get a size class; other rows say once, few or many, or leave the size out.

V: TRBV6-2/TRBV6-3
J: TRBJ2-7
length: 15
D: TRBD2
size: .
CDR3: CASSISGGLPYEQYF
DNA: TGTGCCAGCAGCATTTCGGGGGGTCTCCCCTACGAGCAGTACTTC

V: TRBV20-1
J: TRBJ1-1
length: 14
D: TRBD1
size: .
CDR3: CSARHRDRRSEAFF
DNA: TGCAGTGCTAGACACCGGGACAGGAGAAGTGAAGCTTTCTTT

V: TRBV7-2
J: TRBJ1-2
length: 15
D: .
size: once
CDR3: CASSSPGRGNYGYTF
DNA: TGTGCCAGCAGCTCACCAGGGAGAGGGAACTATGGCTACACCTTC

V: TRBV15
J: TRBJ2-1
length: 11
D: .
size: .
CDR3: CATSRQGEQFF
DNA: TGTGCCACCAGCAGACAGGGCGAGCAGTTCTTC

V: TRBV12-3/TRBV12-4
J: TRBJ2-2
length: 14
D: .
size: .
CDR3: CASSLGRPAGELFF
DNA: TGTGCCAGCAGTTTAGGGCGCCCGGCCGGGGAGCTGTTTTTT

V: TRBV24-1
J: TRBJ2-1
length: 15
D: .
size: .
CDR3: CATSETPGGGDEQFF
DNA: TGTGCCACCAGTGAAACCCCGGGCGGAGGGGATGAGCAGTTCTTC

V: TRBV20-1
J: TRBJ1-2
length: 15
D: TRBD1
size: .
CDR3: CSATGQGASNYGYTF
DNA: TGCAGTGCTACGGGACAGGGGGCGAGTAACTATGGCTACACCTTC

V: TRBV15
J: TRBJ1-1
length: 17
D: TRBD1
size: .
CDR3: CATSRNLRTGGYTEAFF
DNA: TGTGCCACCAGCAGGAACTTAAGGACAGGGGGCTACACTGAAGCTTTCTTT

V: TRBV5-4
J: TRBJ2-1
length: 15
D: TRBD2
size: .
CDR3: CASSVTSGGYNEQFF
DNA: TGTGCCAGCAGCGTTACTAGCGGGGGGTACAATGAGCAGTTCTTC

V: TRBV13
J: TRBJ2-1
length: 14
D: .
size: .
CDR3: CASSSRIRRNEQFF
DNA: TGTGCCAGCAGCTCCCGAATAAGGAGGAATGAGCAGTTCTTC

V: TRBV20-1
J: TRBJ1-1
length: 14
D: .
size: .
CDR3: CSARDHSVNTEAFF
DNA: TGCAGTGCTAGAGATCATAGTGTGAACACTGAAGCTTTCTTT

V: TRBV9
J: TRBJ2-5
length: 18
D: .
size: .
CDR3: CASSLDVQGLTFGETQYF
DNA: TGTGCCAGCAGCCTGGATGTGCAGGGGCTCACGTTTGGGGAGACCCAGTACTTC

V: TRBV29-1
J: TRBJ2-1
length: 8
D: .
size: .
CDR3: CSYNEQFF
DNA: TGCAGCTACAATGAGCAGTTCTTC

V: TRBV4-2
J: TRBJ1-2
length: 15
D: .
size: .
CDR3: CASSQDRRPEGGYTF
DNA: TGTGCCAGCAGCCAAGATAGACGGCCCGAGGGTGGCTACACCTTC

V: TRBV12-3/TRBV12-4
J: TRBJ2-5
length: 12
D: TRBD1
size: .
CDR3: CASSRTRGRQYF
DNA: TGTGCCAGCAGTCGAACCAGGGGGCGCCAGTACTTC

V: TRBV12-3/TRBV12-4
J: TRBJ2-1
length: 19
D: TRBD2
size: .
CDR3: CASRQPSGGPPGSYNEQFF
DNA: TGTGCCAGCAGACAGCCTAGCGGGGGGCCACCGGGCTCCTACAATGAGCAGTTCTTC

V: TRBV15
J: TRBJ2-6
length: 17
D: .
size: once
CDR3: CATSRYGRRAGANVLTF
DNA: TGTGCCACCAGCAGGTATGGGCGGAGGGCTGGGGCCAACGTCCTGACTTTC

V: TRBV5-4
J: TRBJ2-1
length: 11
D: .
size: .
CDR3: CASSLGQEQFF
DNA: TGTGCCAGCAGCTTGGGTCAAGAGCAGTTCTTC

V: TRBV6-2/TRBV6-3
J: TRBJ1-5
length: 17
D: TRBD1
size: .
CDR3: CASSPRPTGLVDQPQHF
DNA: TGTGCCAGCAGTCCCCGCCCGACAGGGTTAGTCGATCAGCCCCAGCATTTT

V: TRBV14
J: TRBJ1-2
length: 14
D: .
size: .
CDR3: CASSHGGRGYGYTF
DNA: TGTGCCAGCAGCCATGGGGGCAGGGGCTATGGCTACACCTTC

V: TRBV12-3/TRBV12-4
J: TRBJ1-5
length: 13
D: .
size: .
CDR3: CASSVGGGQPQHF
DNA: TGTGCCAGCAGTGTAGGGGGGGGGCAGCCCCAGCATTTT

V: TRBV6-2/TRBV6-3
J: TRBJ1-2
length: 17
D: TRBD1
size: .
CDR3: CASSYSPGRTGRFGYTF
DNA: TGTGCCAGCAGTTACTCGCCCGGGAGGACAGGGCGTTTCGGCTACACCTTC

V: TRBV6-2/TRBV6-3
J: TRBJ2-4
length: 17
D: .
size: .
CDR3: CASSYFGQNIAKNIQYF
DNA: TGTGCCAGCAGTTACTTTGGACAGAACATAGCCAAAAACATTCAGTACTTC

V: TRBV2
J: TRBJ1-1
length: 10
D: TRBD1
size: .
CDR3: CASRGTGAFF
DNA: TGTGCCAGCAGAGGGACAGGGGCTTTCTTT

V: TRBV30
J: TRBJ1-1
length: 13
D: .
size: once
CDR3: CAWSLRGNTEAFF
DNA: TGTGCCTGGAGTTTACGGGGGAACACTGAAGCTTTCTTT

V: TRBV2
J: TRBJ2-3
length: 18
D: .
size: .
CDR3: CASTTSLVRTRGTDTQYF
DNA: TGTGCCAGCACAACCAGTTTGGTCCGGACTCGAGGCACAGATACGCAGTATTTT

V: TRBV20-1
J: TRBJ1-1
length: 14
D: .
size: .
CDR3: CSARRRTLVTEAFF
DNA: TGCAGTGCTAGACGTCGGACCCTAGTCACTGAAGCTTTCTTT

V: TRBV20-1
J: TRBJ2-1
length: 19
D: TRBD2
size: .
CDR3: CSALQPGLAGGRSYNEQFF
DNA: TGCAGTGCTTTACAACCGGGACTAGCGGGGGGGCGCTCCTACAATGAGCAGTTCTTC

V: TRBV30
J: TRBJ1-6
length: 13
D: .
size: .
CDR3: CASGPRFLSPLHF
DNA: TGTGCCTCCGGACCCCGGTTTCTGTCACCCCTCCACTTT